This entry lists 22 T cell receptor beta chains sequenced from one sample in a study of CXCR3-negative and CXCR3-positive naive CD8 T cells. The authors prepared UMI-labeled TRB cDNA libraries by 5' RACE. TCRdb re-called the 5' RACE reads; one entry per CDR3 protein, DNA not given. Recorded for this sample: 69,000 or so distinct CDR3 sequences. The specimen sequenced was naive CXCR3- CD8+ T cells from blood. Subset of the sample: CD45RO-CCR7+CD27+CD95- naive CD8+ T cells lacking CXCR3 (TNR3-). Every receptor here comes from a human donor in good health. Some clones in this sample may be carry-over from other donors' samples.

The chain has TRBV4-2 and TRBJ1-3. The CDR3 covers 14 residues. The germline gives CDR1 LGHNA, CDR2 YNFKEQ. CDR3 sequence: CASSQRAAGNTIYF.

The genes are TRBV7-8 and TRBJ2-4. Germline-derived CDR1 and CDR2 are SGHVS and FQNEAQ. This CDR3 spans 12 amino acids. CDR3 loop: CASSPNRDIQYF.

This chain uses TRBV27 with TRBJ1-2. There are 13 residues in the CDR3. The germline gives CDR1 MNHEY, CDR2 SMNVEV (reference sequence). CDR3 in amino acids: CASSLSGNYGYTF.

J is TRBJ2-7 and V is TRBV7-6; there is no DNA to check the TCRdb D call of TRBD1. In germline, CDR1 is SGHVS, CDR2 FNYEAQ. This CDR3 spans 14 amino acids. The CDR3 here is CASSLGGHGYEQYF.

The chain employs TRBV7-9 and TRBJ1-1. The CDR3 covers 13 residues. Germline V gives CDR1 SEHNR, CDR2 FQNEAQ (reference sequence). The CDR3 reads CASSVQENTEAFF.

This chain links TRBV3-1 with TRBJ2-1; TCRdb's D gene call, TRBD1, goes unchecked for lack of DNA. Germline-derived CDR1 and CDR2 are LGHDT and YNNKEL (reference sequence). This CDR3 has 14 residues. CDR3 amino acids: CASSHIRGSDEQFF.

The chain links TRBV28 to TRBJ2-3; with no DNA, the TCRdb D assignment of TRBD1 cannot be verified. Germline CDR1 reads MDHEN; CDR2 reads SYDVKM. CDR3 size: 15 residues. This chain's CDR3 is CASRQRDRGPDTQYF.

The genes are TRBV5-5 and TRBJ2-1; absent DNA, TCRdb's TRBD1 call cannot be checked. The CDR3 has 15 amino acids. CDR1 and CDR2 from the germline V gene are SGHKS and YYEKEE (reference sequence). CDR3 loop: CASSLAGGTYDEQFF.

The chain employs TRBV6-5 and TRBJ2-2; the D call of TRBD1 rests on TCRdb alone, since no DNA is present to check it. The CDR3 extends over 13 amino acids. Germline V gene sequence: CDR1 MNHEY, CDR2 SVGAGI. CDR3 residues: CASSYKGAGELFF.

This sequence joins TRBV10-1 and TRBJ2-7; TCRdb's D call, TRBD1, is unchecked because there is no DNA. The CDR3 totals 13 residues. The germline CDR1 and CDR2 sequences are WNHNN and SYGVQD (reference sequence). CDR3 residues: CASSLFGDGEQYF.

The V and J genes are TRBV5-1 and TRBJ1-2; TCRdb selects TRBD1, and the lack of DNA leaves this call unchecked. The CDR3 is 15 residues long. CDR1 is SGHRS, CDR2 YFSETQ, per germline. CDR3 loop: CASSLGDRGNYGYTF. The full variable domain, with the rest looked up from reference TRBV5-1 and TRBJ1-2, is KAGVTQTPRYLIKTRGQQVTLSCSPISGHRSVSWYQQTPGQGLQFLFEYFSETQRNKGNFPGRFSGRQFSNSRSEMNVSTLELGDSALYLCASSLGDRGNYGYTFGSGTRLTVV.

The chain combines TRBV29-1 with TRBJ2-7; TCRdb's D call, TRBD2, is unchecked because there is no DNA. CDR1 is SQVTM, CDR2 ANQGSEA, per germline. The CDR3 runs to 14 residues. The CDR3 sequence: CSVEEEGFSYEQYF.

CDR3 protein: CASSLAGQGLNTEAFF. This chain joins TRBV7-9 and TRBJ1-1; TCRdb names TRBD1, which stays unverified in the absence of DNA. Germline CDR1 SEHNR, CDR2 FQNEAQ (reference sequence). This CDR3 comprises 16 residues.

CDR3 sequence: CASRNLLASEQFF. This rearrangement joins TRBV27 to TRBJ2-1; TCRdb picks TRBD2, but there is no DNA to check that call. Germline values: CDR1 MNHEY, CDR2 SMNVEV (reference sequence). The CDR3 contains 13 residues.

V is TRBV6-5 and J is TRBJ2-7; TCRdb's assignment of TRBD1 cannot be checked, as there is no DNA. The germline CDR1 and CDR2 sequences are MNHEY and SVGAGI. This CDR3 spans 16 amino acids. CDR3 loop: CASSYSIGGRVYEQYF.

V and J are TRBV11-2 and TRBJ2-7. The CDR3 loop spans 14 amino acids. Germline CDR1 is SGHAT and CDR2 is FQNNGV. CDR3: CASSALGGNYEQYF.

The gene calls are TRBV5-6 and TRBJ1-1. CDR3 length: 15 residues. From germline, CDR1 is SGHDT and CDR2 YYEEEE. The CDR3 is CASLRGGGMDTEAFF. Together with reference TRBV5-6 and TRBJ1-1, the CDR3 gives the full variable domain: DAGVTQSPTHLIKTRGQQVTLRCSPKSGHDTVSWYQQALGQGPQFIFQYYEEEERQRGNFPDRFSGHQFPNYSSELNVNALLLGDSALYLCASLRGGGMDTEAFFGQGTRLTVV.

The chain has TRBV28 and TRBJ2-7; the TCRdb D gene call, TRBD2, has no DNA to confirm it. Germline loops: CDR1 MDHEN, CDR2 SYDVKM. This CDR3 is 13 amino acids long. Here the CDR3 reads CATSTSGSYEQYF.

This rearrangement joins TRBV28 to TRBJ2-1; TCRdb returns TRBD2, unconfirmable since there is no DNA. Germline V CDR1 and CDR2: MDHEN, SYDVKM. CDR3 length: 17 residues. CDR3 amino acids: CASSHGLAGVEDNEQFF.

This chain uses TRBV12-3 or TRBV12-4 with TRBJ2-7. The CDR3 is made up of 14 amino acids. The CDR3 sequence: CTTSKAYNSYEQYF.

CDR3 protein: CASSSLNYNTEAFF. The chain employs TRBV28 and TRBJ1-1. The CDR3 runs to 14 residues. CDR1 is MDHEN, CDR2 SYDVKM, per germline.

The chain recombines TRBV7-8 with TRBJ2-1; the TCRdb call, TRBD2, lacks DNA for checking. This CDR3 is 16 amino acids long. The germline CDR1 and CDR2 sequences are SGHVS and FQNEAQ. The chain's CDR3 is CASSSRLAGGPYEQFF.